This TCR beta chain was profiled in a study of cytomegalovirus exposure and HLA in healthy donors. Findings and caveats of the study: It was likely that a cluster of highly shared sequence variants was a sequencing artifact.

CDR3 length equals 14 residues. The germline CDR1 and CDR2 sequences are MNHEY and SMNVEV (reference sequence). V was clipped by 5 bases and J by 0 bases; unmatched bases: 1. This PCR relied on a set of 60 Vbeta primers and 13 Jbeta primers. Only in-frame clones appear in the TCRdb table, and some are missing; sequencing was by immunoSEQ multiplex PCR. This sample contains 65,000 to 80,000 clones. As to this clone: Its antigen remains unidentified.

This sequence was found in a man aged 25 to 40 in good health and CMV-seronegative. The sample was PBMCs. The genes are TRBV27 and TRBJ1-2; 9 bases are a match to TRBD1. As DNA, the CDR3 is TGTGCCAGCAGTGGGACAGGGCCTAACTATGGCTACACCTTC. Its protein is CASSGTGPNYGYTF.